A single sample gave rise to the 18 T cell receptor beta chains below, sequenced in a study of T cells in Graves' hyperthyroidism and ophthalmopathy. The CDR3 regions of TCR beta were amplified from RNA transcripts. First-round RT-PCR targeting the TCR CDR3 was performed with the HTBI primer set. TCRdb called the multiplex PCR reads again in MiXCR, with one record for every CDR3 protein. Here the sample spans some 600,000 distinct CDR3 sequences, 46% being singletons. Sequencing input: peripheral blood or thyroid tissue (not recorded which). These receptors were taken from a young woman with Graves' hyperthyroidism.

In this sample, this clonotype turned up many times. The chain joins TRBV5-5 to TRBJ1-5; D call uncertain. Trimming removed 2 bases at V and 6 bases at J, with 9 bases between. The germline CDR1 and CDR2 sequences are SGHKS and YYEKEE (reference sequence). The CDR3 extends over 13 amino acids. The CDR3 is CASSLEWGQPQHF. The CDR3 region has the DNA TGTGCCAGCAGCTTAGAGTGGGGTCAGCCCCAGCATTTT.

The V and J genes are TRBV19 and TRBJ2-7; tentative D call: TRBD1 (6 bases). This CDR3 is built from 14 residues. Germline-derived CDR1 and CDR2 are LNHDA and SQIVND (reference sequence). V was clipped by 6 bases and J by 0 bases, with 12 bases between them. The CDR3 nucleotides are TGTGCCAGTAGCCTCAGGACAGACTCCTACGAGCAGTACTTC. The encoded protein is CASSLRTDSYEQYF.

The chain links TRBV10-3 to TRBJ2-7; perhaps D is TRBD1 or TRBD2 (5 bases each). Germline V gene sequence: CDR1 ENHRY, CDR2 SYGVKD. Trimming shortened V by 4 bases and J by 2 bases, and 12 bases separated the two germline ends. This CDR3 is 14 amino acids long. CDR3 nucleotides: TGTGCCATCAGTGCAGGTGGGGGAACCTACGAGCAGTACTTC. Translation: CAISAGGGTYEQYF.

This clonotype was detected ten times or more. It is likely a read error, because the conserved phenylalanine at the end of the CDR3 is missing. It is unclear where the CDR3 begins or ends on the DNA, so no DNA is shown, and the CDR3 is as TCRdb lists it. This chain connects TRBV24-1 to TRBJ1-3. Germline lookup yields CDR1 KGHDR and CDR2 SFDVKD. The CDR3 contains 8 residues when both ends are counted. The CDR3 reads CATSDHQP.

The chain joins TRBV24-1 to TRBJ2-2, with 8 nucleotides matching TRBD2. V lost 0 bases, J lost 6 bases, and 8 bases stayed unmatched. The CDR3 extends over 17 amino acids. Germline values: CDR1 KGHDR, CDR2 SFDVKD. The CDR3: CATSDLKREKVPGELFF. The CDR3 DNA follows: TGTGCCACCAGTGATTTGAAGCGGGAGAAAGTCCCCGGGGAGCTGTTTTTT.

The chain joins TRBV15 to TRBJ2-7, with a possible D match to TRBD1 (6 bases). Germline assignment: CDR1 LNHNV and CDR2 YYDKDF (reference sequence). V was cut by 4 bases and J by 6 bases, with 22 bases left in between. The CDR3 has 16 amino acids. The CDR3 loop is CATSKSRAGVLGEQYF. In DNA form, the CDR3 reads TGTGCCACCAGCAAGTCTCGTGCAGGGGTTCTCGGCGAGCAGTACTTC.

The rearrangement uses TRBV15 and TRBJ1-5; D is possibly TRBD1 (5 bases). Trimming shortened V by 4 bases and J by 0 bases, and 19 bases separated the two germline ends. This CDR3 spans 18 amino acids. Germline loops: CDR1 LNHNV, CDR2 YYDKDF (reference sequence). CDR3 in amino acids: CATSTPGRTSYSNQPQHF. For the CDR3, the DNA is TGTGCCACCAGCACCCCGGGACGGACGAGTTATAGCAATCAGCCCCAGCATTTT.

This clonotype was detected ten times or more. The junction and the germline gene differ at one end; a read error may be behind it. The chain uses TRBV24-1 and TRBJ1-2; D perhaps matches TRBD1 (6 bases). The V gene's germline CDR1 is KGHDR and CDR2 SFDVKD. The CDR3 consists of 13 residues. The CDR3 DNA is TGTGCCACCAGTGCCACAGGGACCTATCGCTACACCTTC. Its translation: CATSATGTYRYTF.

This clonotype has a handful of counts. The chain couples TRBV7-2 to TRBJ1-6; D is undetermined. The CDR3 spans 14 residues. V was trimmed by 5 bases and J by 7 bases, leaving 12 bases between them. CDR1 and CDR2 from the germline V gene are SGHTA and FQGNSA. The CDR3 loop is CASSLAVRNSPLHF. DNA for the CDR3: TGTGCCAGCAGCCTGGCCGTTAGGAATTCACCCCTCCACTTT.

The chain combines TRBV11-1 with TRBJ1-2; 7 bases fit TRBD1. This CDR3 contains 15 residues. From germline, CDR1 is SGHAT and CDR2 FQDESV (reference sequence). The J segment lost 3 bases and the V segment lost 11 bases, leaving 15 bases of the junction unmatched. CDR3: CAYDPKRGRDYGYTF. As DNA, the CDR3 is TGTGCCTACGACCCTAAGAGGGGGCGGGACTATGGCTACACCTTC.

In regard to this clonotype: The junction departs from the called germline gene at one end, perhaps through a read error. V and J are TRBV7-2 and TRBJ2-7; D might be TRBD1 or TRBD2, each matching 7 bases. The CDR3 is 14 residues long. In germline, CDR1 is SGHTA, CDR2 FQGNSA. CDR3: CASGLGQGGYEQYF. The CDR3 DNA is TGTGCCAGCGGCTTAGGGCAGGGGGGGTACGAGCAGTACTTC.

The CDR3 nucleotides are TGTGCCAGCAGCCCCGGGACGTCGGTATCCCTCCACTTT. It translates to CASSPGTSVSLHF. The V and J genes are TRBV7-2 and TRBJ1-6, with D perhaps TRBD1 (5 bases). With 5 bases removed from V and 14 bases from J, the gap between germline ends came to 16 bases. The V gene's germline CDR1 is SGHTA and CDR2 FQGNSA. The CDR3 length is 13 residues.

The rearrangement joins TRBV10-3 to TRBJ2-2, with D hard to call. V was clipped by 10 bases and J by 3 bases, with 21 bases between them. CDR1 and CDR2 from the germline V gene are ENHRY and SYGVKD. The CDR3 loop spans 16 amino acids. The CDR3 loop reads CASISLRFGDTGELFF. CDR3 DNA sequence: TGTGCCAGCATCTCGCTTAGGTTTGGGGACACCGGGGAGCTGTTTTTT.

A few counts support this clonotype. The chain couples TRBV2 to TRBJ2-5, with D perhaps being TRBD1 or TRBD2 (5 bases each). Trimming took off 5 bases at V and 0 bases at J, with 16 bases between the two ends. The CDR3 totals 16 residues. Germline assignment: CDR1 SNHLY and CDR2 FYNNEI. CDR3 nucleotides: TGTGCCAGCAGTCCACTAGAAGGGGTGTACCAAGAGACCCAGTACTTC. This encodes CASSPLEGVYQETQYF.

The chain links TRBV12-5 to TRBJ1-1; D not resolved. Germline lookup yields CDR1 LGHNT and CDR2 FRNRAP. The CDR3 runs to 14 residues. With 3 bases removed from V and 4 bases from J, the gap between germline ends came to 12 bases. The CDR3 here is CASGLTGPSTEAFF. Here the CDR3 DNA reads TGTGCTAGTGGTTTAACCGGACCTAGCACTGAAGCTTTCTTT.

V gene TRBV7-6 combines with J gene TRBJ2-2; 11 nucleotides align to TRBD2. CDR3 length: 18 amino acids. V trimming: 4 bases; J trimming: 3 bases; junction bases outside the gene matches: 10. CDR1 SGHVS and CDR2 FNYEAQ come from the germline V gene. DNA for the CDR3: TGTGCCAGCAGCTCGCCCCCCGGGACTAGCGGATACACCGGGGAGCTGTTTTTT. This sequence encodes CASSSPPGTSGYTGELFF. The entire variable domain, with the rest obtained from reference TRBV7-6 and TRBJ2-2, is as follows: GAGVSQSPRYKVTKRGQDVALRCDPISGHVSLYWYRQALGQGPEFLTYFNYEAQQDKSGLPNDRFSAERPEGSISTLTIQRTEQRDSAMYRCASSSPPGTSGYTGELFFGEGSRLTVL.

The chain couples TRBV11-1 to TRBJ2-7; D not certain. Per germline, CDR1 SGHAT and CDR2 FQDESV (reference sequence). The CDR3 totals 15 residues. The V end was cut by 2 bases, the J end by 4 bases, with 15 bases between. CDR3 DNA: TGTGCCAGCAGCTTACACAGTGGGGATGTGTACGAGCAGTACTTC. Amino acid sequence: CASSLHSGDVYEQYF.

This clonotype occurred many times. The rearrangement uses TRBV7-9 and TRBJ2-5, with 11 bases matching TRBD2. This CDR3 spans 15 amino acids. The V segment lost 5 bases and the J segment 3 bases; nucleotides outside the gene matches: 5. Germline values: CDR1 SEHNR, CDR2 FQNEAQ (reference sequence). CDR3 region: CASSLALAGEETQYF. The CDR3 DNA follows: TGTGCCAGCAGCCTCGCACTAGCGGGAGAAGAGACCCAGTACTTC.